This T cell receptor beta chain was identified in a study of radiotherapy plus CTLA-4 blockade in lung cancer. Study-wide results and limits: In blood, early T cell clone dynamics reportedly predicted response best, together with interferon-beta.

In regard to this clone: Its antigen is unidentified.

The table came from immunoSEQ multiplex PCR; TCRdb's copy has only in-frame clones and leaves some out. The sample records roughly 75,000 clones, 78% being singletons. The CDR3 contains 18 residues. Germline trimming cut 0 bases from V and 4 bases from J; bases unmatched to any gene: 7. Per the germline V gene, CDR1 is SGDLS and CDR2 is YYNGEE. The sequence was collected from a human donor with non-small cell lung cancer whose response to radiotherapy plus ipilimumab could not be evaluated. Some clones in this sample may be carry-over from other donors' samples. Source: peripheral blood, taken from a patient treated with radiotherapy plus ipilimumab. This chain joins TRBV9 and TRBJ2-2; TRBD1 matches 12 bases. CDR3 protein: CASSVGDRGHLGTGELFF. CDR3 DNA sequence: TGTGCCAGCAGCGTAGGGGACAGGGGGCATCTGGGCACCGGGGAGCTGTTTTTT. Filled out from reference TRBV9 and TRBJ2-2, the complete variable domain reads DSGVTQTPKHLITATGQRVTLRCSPRSGDLSVYWYQQSLDQGLQFLIQYYNGEERAKGNILERFSAQQFPDLHSELNLSSLELGDSALYFCASSVGDRGHLGTGELFFGEGSRLTVL.